Below, 17 T cell receptor beta chains from the same sample are listed, as sequenced in a study of shared clonotypes between healthy human individuals. Clones were read by immunoSEQ multiplex PCR, and TCRdb kept only the in-frame ones, dropping some. The sample includes approximately 1.5 million clones, 95% to 99% seen only once; the top ten take about 0.45%. Sequencing was done on a sample of naive CD4+ T cells sorted from blood. Subset here: CD45RA+ positively selected. The receptors shown here come from a man aged 30-40 years in good health.

This sequence joins TRBV28 and TRBJ2-5, with D possibly being TRBD2 (6 bases). Trimming cost V 5 bases and J 5 bases, with 18 bases left between them. CDR1 is MDHEN and CDR2 is SYDVKM in the germline V gene. The CDR3 runs 15 residues. CDR3 DNA sequence: TGTGCCAGCAGTCTTCCCGACCGGGAGAGGGAGACCCAGTACTTC. Protein: CASSLPDRERETQYF.

The chain employs TRBV19 and TRBJ2-3; 16 positions agree with TRBD2. Per the germline V gene, CDR1 is LNHDA and CDR2 is SQIVND (reference sequence). J gave up 6 bases and V 6 bases, and 12 bases lay outside the gene matches. CDR3 length: 18 residues. The CDR3 spells CASRPGLAGGPASDTQYF. In DNA, the CDR3 is TGTGCCAGTAGACCGGGACTAGCGGGAGGGCCGGCATCTGATACGCAGTATTTT.

To note about this clone: Within the sample, other DNA sequences also encode this same CDR3. The chain is built from TRBV5-1 and TRBJ2-1; D possibly uses TRBD1 or TRBD2 (5 bases each). V lost 5 bases and J lost 0, with 12 bases in between. The CDR3 sequence is 15 residues long. The germline CDR1 and CDR2 sequences are SGHRS and YFSETQ. CDR3 sequence reads: CASSSGTPSYNEQFF. The CDR3 coding sequence is TGCGCCAGCAGTTCCGGGACGCCCTCCTACAATGAGCAGTTCTTC. Full variable domain (remainder filled in from reference TRBV5-1 and TRBJ2-1): KAGVTQTPRYLIKTRGQQVTLSCSPISGHRSVSWYQQTPGQGLQFLFEYFSETQRNKGNFPGRFSGRQFSNSRSEMNVSTLELGDSALYLCASSSGTPSYNEQFFGPGTRLTVL.

The V and J genes are TRBV6-5 and TRBJ2-7; 9 bases map to TRBD1. Unmatched junction bases numbered 6, after V lost 4 bases and J lost 2 bases. CDR1 is MNHEY, CDR2 SVGAGI, per germline. The CDR3 is made up of 15 amino acids. The CDR3 spells CASSSRDRVPYEQYF. The CDR3 DNA sequence: TGTGCCAGCAGTTCCCGGGACAGGGTCCCCTACGAGCAGTACTTC.

V usage is TRBV5-1 and J usage is TRBJ1-1; 9 positions match TRBD1. The germline CDR1 and CDR2 sequences are SGHRS and YFSETQ. V gave up 2 bases and J gave up 7 bases; unmatched junction bases: 6. The CDR3 covers 14 residues. The CDR3 loop is CASSLDRGSGEAFF. In DNA form, the CDR3 reads TGCGCCAGCAGCTTAGACAGGGGGTCGGGTGAAGCTTTCTTT.

The chain is built from TRBV2 and TRBJ2-2; no clear D. Trimming removed 5 bases from V and 3 bases from J, with 10 bases in between. The CDR3 has 14 amino acids. Germline CDR1 and CDR2: SNHLY and FYNNEI. This CDR3 is CASSPTLDTGELFF. The CDR3 DNA follows: TGTGCCAGCAGTCCTACCCTAGACACCGGGGAGCTGTTTTTT.

The genes are TRBV7-2 and TRBJ1-4, with 7 bases that match TRBD1. J gave up 5 bases and V 5 bases, and 5 bases lay outside the gene matches. From germline, CDR1 is SGHTA and CDR2 FQGNSA. The CDR3 loop spans 14 amino acids. The CDR3 loop reads CASSPGQKNEKLFF. DNA for the CDR3: TGTGCCAGCAGCCCGGGACAGAAGAATGAAAAACTGTTTTTT.

This chain joins TRBV6-5 and TRBJ2-7, with D perhaps matching TRBD2 (5 bases). Deletions cut 7 bases from V and 9 bases from J, with 22 bases between. Looked up from germline, CDR1 is MNHEY and CDR2 is SVGAGI. This CDR3 region has 14 residues. The CDR3 loop is CASTRGGVSRVQYF. CDR3 sequence (DNA): TGTGCCAGCACCCGTGGCGGAGTTTCGAGGGTGCAGTACTTC.

The chain employs TRBV6-1 and TRBJ1-3; D ambiguous. The CDR3 is 15 amino acids. V was trimmed by 5 bases and J by 0 bases, leaving 11 bases between them. Germline V gives CDR1 MNHNS, CDR2 SASEGT. As DNA, the CDR3 is TGTGCCAGCAGTCCTAAAGGTATCTCTGGAAACACCATATATTTT. It yields the protein CASSPKGISGNTIYF.

The rearrangement uses TRBV28 and TRBJ1-1; D is possibly TRBD1 (6 bases). V shed 3 bases and J shed 1 base, with 9 bases lying between them. Germline assignment: CDR1 MDHEN and CDR2 SYDVKM. This CDR3 has 14 residues. The CDR3 DNA reads TGTGCCAGCAGTTTCTCCAGGGGGAACACTGAAGCTTTCTTT. Its protein is CASSFSRGNTEAFF.

The chain links TRBV6-5 to TRBJ2-7; 11 bases match TRBD1. There are 14 residues in the CDR3. Germline V lookup: CDR1 MNHEY, CDR2 SVGAGI. V lost 6 bases and J lost 7; bases outside the gene matches: 8. This chain's CDR3 is CASRRGQGVWEQYF. The CDR3 DNA reads as TGTGCCAGCAGAAGGGGACAGGGGGTTTGGGAGCAGTACTTC.

The gene calls are TRBV28 and TRBJ2-7; D may be TRBD2 (6 bases). Per germline, CDR1 MDHEN and CDR2 SYDVKM. This CDR3 contains 12 residues. CDR3 coding DNA: TGTGCTTCGGGGAGGACCATCTACGAGCAGTACTTC. It translates to CASGRTIYEQYF.

This chain connects TRBV7-6 to TRBJ2-7, with D perhaps being TRBD1 or TRBD2 (6 bases each). The germline CDR1 and CDR2 sequences are SGHVS and FNYEAQ. The CDR3 length is 11 residues. Trimming left V 11 bases short and J 7 bases short, with 15 bases between. This chain's CDR3 is CAPLGGVEQYF. The CDR3 DNA reads TGTGCCCCTTTGGGGGGCGTAGAGCAGTACTTC.

This chain uses TRBV6-1 with TRBJ2-7; 10 nucleotides align to TRBD1. The CDR3 is 17 residues long. Germline-derived CDR1 and CDR2 are MNHNS and SASEGT. Trimming removed 3 bases from V and 7 bases from J; junction bases left unmatched: 15. In DNA form, the CDR3 reads TGTGCCAGCAGTGACCCCCCCGGGACAGGGGTGACGGGTGAGCAGTACTTC. Protein sequence: CASSDPPGTGVTGEQYF.

As concerns this clone: This sample also contains other DNA sequences that code for the same CDR3. The V gene is TRBV10-3, the J gene TRBJ2-5; D not resolved. Germline assignment: CDR1 ENHRY and CDR2 SYGVKD. Trimming pared 0 bases from V and 4 bases from J, leaving 3 bases between. The CDR3 is 12 residues long. CDR3 residues: CAISESGETQYF. In DNA, the CDR3 is TGTGCCATCAGTGAGTCTGGAGAGACCCAGTACTTC.

The CDR3 is CASSALADGPTGELFF. CDR3 nucleotides: TGTGCCAGCAGCGCACTAGCCGACGGTCCTACCGGGGAGCTGTTTTTT. The rearrangement joins TRBV7-9 to TRBJ2-2; D possibly corresponds to TRBD2 (6 bases). There are 16 residues in the CDR3. Germline loops: CDR1 SEHNR, CDR2 FQNEAQ (reference sequence). Trimming stripped 5 bases from V and 5 bases from J, with 18 bases between.

The chain employs TRBV19 and TRBJ2-3, with D perhaps TRBD2 (6 bases). Germline CDR1 LNHDA, CDR2 SQIVND (reference sequence). V lost 6 bases and J 2 bases, leaving 12 bases between the germline ends. The length of the CDR3 is 14 residues. CDR3 sequence reads: CASRAAGFTDTQYF. The CDR3 DNA reads as TGTGCCAGTAGAGCGGCGGGATTCACAGATACGCAGTATTTT.